The clone carrying this T cell receptor (beta chain) was found a few times. The data stem from a study of CD8 T cells in Susac syndrome. When the RNA was reverse transcribed, random hexamers were used with an input of about 0.5 to 1 ug. TCRdb called the immunoSEQ multiplex PCR reads again in MiXCR, with one record for every CDR3 protein. The sample includes approximately 190,000 distinct CDR3 sequences, approximately 94% of them seen just once. Germline-derived CDR1 and CDR2 are MNHEY and SVGAGI. This CDR3 contains 14 residues. Trimming removed 6 bases at V and 4 bases at J, with 13 bases between. The V gene is TRBV6-5, the J gene TRBJ1-5; D possibly corresponds to TRBD1 (5 bases). The TCR sequence derives from a human donor with Susac syndrome. The sequencing sample was made of CD4+ T cells from PBMCs. Here the CDR3 DNA reads TGTGCCAGCAGGGGAACAGACAGTAATCAGCCCCAGCATTTT. Protein sequence: CASRGTDSNQPQHF.